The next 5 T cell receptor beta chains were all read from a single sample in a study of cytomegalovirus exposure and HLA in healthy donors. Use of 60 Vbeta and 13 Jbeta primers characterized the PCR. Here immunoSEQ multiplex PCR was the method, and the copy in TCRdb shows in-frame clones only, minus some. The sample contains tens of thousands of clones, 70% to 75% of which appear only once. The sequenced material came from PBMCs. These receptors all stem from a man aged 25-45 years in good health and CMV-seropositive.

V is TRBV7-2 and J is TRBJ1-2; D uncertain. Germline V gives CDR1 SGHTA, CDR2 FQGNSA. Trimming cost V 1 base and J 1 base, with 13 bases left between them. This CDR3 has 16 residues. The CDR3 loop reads CASSLVAVRLNYGYTF. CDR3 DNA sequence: TGTGCCAGCAGCTTAGTGGCAGTCAGACTTAACTATGGCTACACCTTC.

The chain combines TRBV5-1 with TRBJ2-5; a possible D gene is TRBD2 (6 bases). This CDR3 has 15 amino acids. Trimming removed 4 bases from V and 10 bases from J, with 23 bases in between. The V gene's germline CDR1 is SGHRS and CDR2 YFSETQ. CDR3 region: CASSSPGRERVGQYF. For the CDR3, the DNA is TGCGCCAGCAGCAGCCCGGGACGGGAGAGAGTGGGCCAGTACTTC.

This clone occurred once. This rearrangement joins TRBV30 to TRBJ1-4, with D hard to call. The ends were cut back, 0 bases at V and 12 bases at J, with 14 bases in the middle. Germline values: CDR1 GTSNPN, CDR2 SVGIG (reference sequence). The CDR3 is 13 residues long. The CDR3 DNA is TGTGCCTGGAGTGTTGATCTCGGTAGCCAACTGTTTTTT. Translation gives CAWSVDLGSQLFF. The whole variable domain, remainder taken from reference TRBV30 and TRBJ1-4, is SQTIHQWPATLVQPVGSPLSLECTVEGTSNPNLYWYRQAAGRGLQLLFYSVGIGQISSEVPQNLSASRPQDRQFILSSKKLLLSDSGFYLCAWSVDLGSQLFFGSGTQLSVL.

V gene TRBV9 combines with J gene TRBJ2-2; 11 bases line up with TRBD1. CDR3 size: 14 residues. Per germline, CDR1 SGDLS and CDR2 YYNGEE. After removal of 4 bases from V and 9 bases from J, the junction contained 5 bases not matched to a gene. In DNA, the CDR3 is TGTGCCAGCAGCTCGGACAGGGGGCATCGGGAGCTGTTTTTT. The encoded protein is CASSSDRGHRELFF.

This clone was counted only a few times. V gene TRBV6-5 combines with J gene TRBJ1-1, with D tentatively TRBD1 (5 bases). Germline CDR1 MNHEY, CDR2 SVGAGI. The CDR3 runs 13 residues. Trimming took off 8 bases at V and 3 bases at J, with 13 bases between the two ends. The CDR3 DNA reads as TGTGCCAGCCACACAGGTGATTACACTGAAGCTTTCTTT. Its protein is CASHTGDYTEAFF.